The rows below give T cell receptor beta chains drawn from one sample of a study of T cells after yellow fever vaccination. TCRdb called the 5' RACE reads again in MiXCR, with one record for every CDR3 protein. Of 50,000 or so distinct CDR3 sequences listed, approximately 7% are singletons. The sample in question was CD8+ T cells sorted from PBMCs, obtained roughly 15 days after the first yellow fever vaccination. These receptors originate from a man between 18 and 35 years old who received the YFV17D yellow fever vaccine. Each CDR3 is given with its conserved first and last residue. The order of the fields is V gene, clone size, J gene, D gene, CDR3 DNA, CDR3 protein. D genes are given only for firm matches. A row's size may be missing; if present it is once, few, many or a size class.

TRBV7-2	many	TRBJ2-1	TRBD2	TGTGCCAGCAGAGTACTAGCGGGGTTAGGGGATGAGCAGTTCTTC	CASRVLAGLGDEQFF
TRBV27	many	TRBJ2-7	TRBD1	TGTGCCAGCAGTACTAACCGACAGGGGGGGGAGCAGTACTTC	CASSTNRQGGEQYF
TRBV4-1	many	TRBJ2-2	TRBD1	TGCGCCAGCAGCCAATGGACAGGGGAGGCCGGGGAGCTGTTTTTT	CASSQWTGEAGELFF
TRBV9	many	TRBJ1-6	TRBD1	TGTGCCAGCAGCGTCCGGGACAGGATTAATTCACCCCTCCACTTT	CASSVRDRINSPLHF
TRBV12-3/TRBV12-4	many	TRBJ1-2	-	TGTGCCAGCAGTGTTTCAGGACCTAACTATGGCTACACCTTC	CASSVSGPNYGYTF
TRBV5-1	-	TRBJ1-6	TRBD1	TGCGCCAGCAGCCCCAACACAGGGGCTAGGAATTCACCCCTCCACTTT	CASSPNTGARNSPLHF
TRBV29-1	many	TRBJ2-1	TRBD2	TGCAGCGCAGAATCTAGCGGGGCCAGCTCCTACAATGAGCAGTTCTTC	CSAESSGASSYNEQFF
TRBV27	many	TRBJ2-3	TRBD2	TGTGCCAGCAGTTGGCGGGGGGGCGTATGGGATACGCAGTATTTT	CASSWRGGVWDTQYF
TRBV7-9	many	TRBJ1-1	TRBD1	TGTGCCAGCAGGTCTCCGGGACAGTCTTTCATGAACACTGAAGCTTTCTTT	CASRSPGQSFMNTEAFF
TRBV6-2/TRBV6-3	many	TRBJ2-3	TRBD2	TGTGCCAGCAGTTACTCTAGCGGGGACACAGATACGCAGTATTTT	CASSYSSGDTDTQYF
TRBV7-6	-	TRBJ2-1	-	TGTGCCAGCAGCTTAGTAGGTGAGCAGTTCTTC	CASSLVGEQFF
TRBV4-3	many	TRBJ2-2	TRBD2	TGCGCCAGCAGCCCATGGACTAGGGGGGAGCTGTTTTTT	CASSPWTRGELFF
TRBV12-3/TRBV12-4	many	TRBJ1-1	-	TGTGCCAGCAGTTTGGGGGTCCCTGAAGCTTTCTTT	CASSLGVPEAFF
TRBV11-2	many	TRBJ2-1	-	TGTGCCAGCAGCTTAGATCCCCCAGACAATGAGCAGTTCTTC	CASSLDPPDNEQFF
TRBV4-3	few	TRBJ2-2	TRBD1	TGCGCCAGCAGCCAAGAGCTGACAGGGGGCTGGGGCGGGGAGCTGTTTTTT	CASSQELTGGWGGELFF
TRBV5-1	many	TRBJ2-1	-	TGCGCCAGCAGCTTGACGGACAATGAGCAGTTCTTC	CASSLTDNEQFF
TRBV12-3/TRBV12-4	many	TRBJ1-5	TRBD1	TGTGCCAGCAGTTGGGGACAGCGAGATCAGCCCCAGCATTTT	CASSWGQRDQPQHF
TRBV20-1	many	TRBJ2-3	-	TGCAGTGCTCCAGTATGGGTGGTCGAAGATACGCAGTATTTT	CSAPVWVVEDTQYF
TRBV5-1	many	TRBJ2-4	-	TGCGCCAGCAGCTTGAGAGGGGATTGGAACATTCAGTACTTC	CASSLRGDWNIQYF
TRBV29-1	many	TRBJ1-2	-	TGCAGCGTTGCGCGGACAGTCCAAGCTAACTATGGCTACACCTTC	CSVARTVQANYGYTF
TRBV14	few	TRBJ2-1	-	TGTGCCAGCAGCCAATTAGGGCGGAGCTCCTACAATGAGCAGTTCTTC	CASSQLGRSSYNEQFF
TRBV29-1	many	TRBJ2-3	TRBD2	TGCAGCGTTCCTAGCGGGGCCGCAGATACGCAGTATTTT	CSVPSGAADTQYF
TRBV12-3/TRBV12-4	many	TRBJ2-5	-	TGTGCCAGCAGGTCAGAGATCCCATCTTCGGAGACCCAGTACTTC	CASRSEIPSSETQYF
TRBV6-2/TRBV6-3	many	TRBJ2-2	-	TGTGCCAGCAGTTCCGGGGAGCTGTTTTTT	CASSSGELFF
TRBV13	-	TRBJ2-7	TRBD2	TGTGCCAGCAGCGTTAGCGGGGAGAGCTCCTACGAGCAGTACTTC	CASSVSGESSYEQYF
TRBV12-3/TRBV12-4	many	TRBJ1-4	TRBD1	TGTGCCAGCAGTTTTTCAGGGGGCGAAGAAAAACTGTTTTTT	CASSFSGGEEKLFF
TRBV11-2	many	TRBJ2-5	-	TGTGCCAGCACCTTGAGCTACCAAGAGACCCAGTACTTC	CASTLSYQETQYF
TRBV10-2	many	TRBJ2-5	-	TGCGCCACCTCGAGAGGCCACCGGGAGACCCAGTACTTC	CATSRGHRETQYF
TRBV12-3/TRBV12-4	-	TRBJ2-7	-	TGTGCCAGCAGTTTTGGGGCCCAGGGCTACGAGCAGTACTTC	CASSFGAQGYEQYF
TRBV20-1	-	TRBJ2-7	-	TGCAGTTCTAGCCAGGCTGCGGCCTACGAGCAGTACTTC	CSSSQAAAYEQYF
TRBV7-9	many	TRBJ2-7	TRBD1	TGTGCCAGCAGCTTAGCGAGACAGGGCGGCTACGAGCAGTACTTC	CASSLARQGGYEQYF
TRBV9	many	TRBJ1-6	TRBD1	TGTGCCAGCAGCCCGAGGGACAGACTTCATTCACCCCTCCACTTT	CASSPRDRLHSPLHF
TRBV7-9	many	TRBJ2-5	-	TGTGCCAGCAGCACAACGGGGTACCAAGAGACCCAGTACTTC	CASSTTGYQETQYF
TRBV6-5	many	TRBJ1-4	-	TGTGCCAGCAGTTACTCGGCAGGCCCTAATGAAAAACTGTTTTTT	CASSYSAGPNEKLFF
TRBV4-1	many	TRBJ1-1	-	TGCGCCAGCAGCCAAGCCGGGACTGAAGCTTTCTTT	CASSQAGTEAFF
TRBV6-5	few	TRBJ1-4	-	TGTGCCAGCAGTTACTCGGGGGGCCGGGAAAAACTGTTTTTT	CASSYSGGREKLFF
TRBV7-9	many	TRBJ1-5	-	TGTGCGACGGCAGGGAAAGGCAATCAGCCCCAGCATTTT	CATAGKGNQPQHF